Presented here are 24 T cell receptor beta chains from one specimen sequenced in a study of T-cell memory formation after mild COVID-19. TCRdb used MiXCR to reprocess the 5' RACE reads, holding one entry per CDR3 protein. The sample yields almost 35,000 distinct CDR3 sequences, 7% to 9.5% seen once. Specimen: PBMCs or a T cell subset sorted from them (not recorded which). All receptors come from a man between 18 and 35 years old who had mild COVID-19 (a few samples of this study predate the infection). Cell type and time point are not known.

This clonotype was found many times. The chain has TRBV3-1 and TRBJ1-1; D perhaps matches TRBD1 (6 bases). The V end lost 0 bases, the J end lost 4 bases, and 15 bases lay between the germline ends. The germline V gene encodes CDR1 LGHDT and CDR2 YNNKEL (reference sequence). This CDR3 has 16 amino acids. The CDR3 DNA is TGTGCCAGCAGCCAAGATTTCCTCGGGGGCCTCACTGAAGCTTTCTTT. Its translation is CASSQDFLGGLTEAFF.

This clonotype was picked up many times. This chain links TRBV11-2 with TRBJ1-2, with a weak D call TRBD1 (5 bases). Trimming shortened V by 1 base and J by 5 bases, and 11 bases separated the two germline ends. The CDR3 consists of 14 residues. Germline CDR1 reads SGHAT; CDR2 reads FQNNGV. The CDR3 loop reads CASSLVAGIYGYTF. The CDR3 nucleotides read TGTGCCAGCAGCTTAGTTGCAGGGATATATGGCTACACCTTC.

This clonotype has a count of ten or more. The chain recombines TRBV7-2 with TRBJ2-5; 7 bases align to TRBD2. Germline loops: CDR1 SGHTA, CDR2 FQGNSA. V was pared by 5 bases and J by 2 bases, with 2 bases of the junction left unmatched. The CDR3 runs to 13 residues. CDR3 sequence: CASSLREQETQYF. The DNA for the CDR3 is TGTGCCAGCAGCCTGCGGGAGCAAGAGACCCAGTACTTC. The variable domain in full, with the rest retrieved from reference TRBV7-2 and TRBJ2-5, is GAGVSQSPSNKVTEKGKDVELRCDPISGHTALYWYRQSLGQGLEFLIYFQGNSAPDKSGLPSDRFSAERTGGSVSTLTIQRTQQEDSAVYLCASSLREQETQYFGPGTRLLVL.

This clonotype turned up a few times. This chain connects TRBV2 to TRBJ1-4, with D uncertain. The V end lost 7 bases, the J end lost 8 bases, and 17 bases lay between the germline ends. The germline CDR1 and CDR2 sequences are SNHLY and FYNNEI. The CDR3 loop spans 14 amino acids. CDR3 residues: CASTLSAAKEKLFF. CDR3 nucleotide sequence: TGTGCCAGCACCTTATCCGCAGCGAAGGAAAAACTGTTTTTT.

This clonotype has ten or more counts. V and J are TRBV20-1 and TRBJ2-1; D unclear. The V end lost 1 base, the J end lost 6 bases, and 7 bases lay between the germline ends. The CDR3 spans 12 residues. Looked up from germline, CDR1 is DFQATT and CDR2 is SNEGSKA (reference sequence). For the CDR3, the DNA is TGCAGTGCTAGAGGGTGGGGCAATGAGCAGTTCTTC. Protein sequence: CSARGWGNEQFF.

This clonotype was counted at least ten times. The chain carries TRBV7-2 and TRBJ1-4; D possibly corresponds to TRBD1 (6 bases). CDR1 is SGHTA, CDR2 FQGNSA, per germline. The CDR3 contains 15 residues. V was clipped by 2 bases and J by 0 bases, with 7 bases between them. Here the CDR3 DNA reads TGTGCCAGCAGCTTAACAGGGTCAACTAATGAAAAACTGTTTTTT. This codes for CASSLTGSTNEKLFF. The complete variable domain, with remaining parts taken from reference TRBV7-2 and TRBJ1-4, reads GAGVSQSPSNKVTEKGKDVELRCDPISGHTALYWYRQSLGQGLEFLIYFQGNSAPDKSGLPSDRFSAERTGGSVSTLTIQRTQQEDSAVYLCASSLTGSTNEKLFFGSGTQLSVL.

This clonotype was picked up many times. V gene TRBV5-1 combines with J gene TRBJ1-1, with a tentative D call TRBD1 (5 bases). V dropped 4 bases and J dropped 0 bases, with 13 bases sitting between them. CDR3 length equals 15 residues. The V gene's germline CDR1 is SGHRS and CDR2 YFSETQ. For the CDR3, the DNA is TGCGCCAGCAGCCGCCGGGGGGTGTTGAACACTGAAGCTTTCTTT. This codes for CASSRRGVLNTEAFF.

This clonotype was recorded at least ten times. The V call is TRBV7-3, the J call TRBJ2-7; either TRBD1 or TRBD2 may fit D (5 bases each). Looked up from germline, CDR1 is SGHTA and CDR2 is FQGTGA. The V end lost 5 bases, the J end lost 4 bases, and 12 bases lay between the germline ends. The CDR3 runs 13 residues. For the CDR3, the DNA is TGTGCCAGCAGCCGGGACGCCGGATACGAGCAGTACTTC. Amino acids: CASSRDAGYEQYF. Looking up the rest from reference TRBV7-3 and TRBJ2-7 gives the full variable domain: GAGVSQTPSNKVTEKGKYVELRCDPISGHTALYWYRQSLGQGPEFLIYFQGTGAADDSGLPNDRFFAVRPEGSVSTLKIQRTERGDSAVYLCASSRDAGYEQYFGPGTRLTVT.

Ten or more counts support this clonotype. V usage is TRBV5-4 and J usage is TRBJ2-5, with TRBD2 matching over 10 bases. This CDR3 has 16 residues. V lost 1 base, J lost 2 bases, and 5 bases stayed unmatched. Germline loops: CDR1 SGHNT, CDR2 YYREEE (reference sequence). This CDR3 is CASSLTSGNTQETQYF. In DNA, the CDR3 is TGTGCCAGCAGCTTGACTAGCGGGAACACTCAAGAGACCCAGTACTTC.

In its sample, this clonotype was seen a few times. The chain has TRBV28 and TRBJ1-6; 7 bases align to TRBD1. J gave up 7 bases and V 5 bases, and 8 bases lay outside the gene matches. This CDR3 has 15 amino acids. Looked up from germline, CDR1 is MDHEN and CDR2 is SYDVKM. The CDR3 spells CASSRSGTANSPLHF. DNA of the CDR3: TGTGCCAGCAGTCGGTCCGGGACAGCGAATTCACCCCTCCACTTT. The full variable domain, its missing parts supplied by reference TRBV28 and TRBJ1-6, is DVKVTQSSRYLVKRTGEKVFLECVQDMDHENMFWYRQDPGLGLRLIYFSYDVKMKEKGDIPEGYSVSREKKERFSLILESASTNQTSMYLCASSRSGTANSPLHFGNGTRLTVT.

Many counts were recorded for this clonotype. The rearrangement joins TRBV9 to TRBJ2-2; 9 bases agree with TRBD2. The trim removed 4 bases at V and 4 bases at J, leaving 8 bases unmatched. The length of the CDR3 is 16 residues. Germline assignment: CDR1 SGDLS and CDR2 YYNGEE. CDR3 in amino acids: CASSNSAGGFTGELFF. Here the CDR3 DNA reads TGTGCCAGCAGCAATTCAGCGGGGGGTTTCACCGGGGAGCTGTTTTTT.

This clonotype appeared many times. This CDR3 is CASTLNRGTGELFF. DNA for the CDR3: TGTGCCAGCACCCTCAACAGGGGCACCGGGGAGCTGTTTTTT. This rearrangement joins TRBV6-5 to TRBJ2-2, with TRBD1 matching over 7 bases. The CDR3 loop spans 14 amino acids. Germline CDR1 reads MNHEY; CDR2 reads SVGAGI. Trimming took 7 bases from V and 4 from J; bases not matched to a gene: 6.

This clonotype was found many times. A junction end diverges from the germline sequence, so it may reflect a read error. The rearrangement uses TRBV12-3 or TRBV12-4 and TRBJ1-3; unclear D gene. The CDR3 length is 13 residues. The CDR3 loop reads CASSLAAAATIYF. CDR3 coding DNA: TGTGCCAGCAGCTTAGCAGCAGCGGCCACCATATATTTT.

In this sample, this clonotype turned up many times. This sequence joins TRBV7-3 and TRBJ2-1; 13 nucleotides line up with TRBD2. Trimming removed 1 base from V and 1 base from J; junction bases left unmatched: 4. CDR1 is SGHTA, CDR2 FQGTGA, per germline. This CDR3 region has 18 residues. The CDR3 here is CASSLRGLAGSSYNEQFF. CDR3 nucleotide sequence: TGTGCCAGCAGCTTAAGGGGACTAGCGGGGAGTTCCTACAATGAGCAGTTCTTC.

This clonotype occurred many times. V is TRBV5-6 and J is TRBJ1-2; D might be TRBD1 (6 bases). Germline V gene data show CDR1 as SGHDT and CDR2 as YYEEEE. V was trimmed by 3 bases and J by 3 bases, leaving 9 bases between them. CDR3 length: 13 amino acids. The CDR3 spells CASSSGQYYGYTF. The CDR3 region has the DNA TGTGCCAGCAGCTCAGGACAGTACTATGGCTACACCTTC.

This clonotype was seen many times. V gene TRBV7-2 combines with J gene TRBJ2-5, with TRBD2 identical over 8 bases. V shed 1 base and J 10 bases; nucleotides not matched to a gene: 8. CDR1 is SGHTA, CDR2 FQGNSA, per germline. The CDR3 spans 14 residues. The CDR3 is CASSLVRVSGGQYF. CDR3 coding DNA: TGTGCCAGCAGCTTAGTTCGAGTCAGCGGGGGCCAGTACTTC.

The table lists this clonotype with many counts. CDR3 in amino acids: CASSQEYSGQETQYF. CDR3 in DNA: TGCGCCAGCAGCCAAGAATATTCCGGACAAGAGACCCAGTACTTC. The chain recombines TRBV4-1 with TRBJ2-5, with D unresolved. Per the germline V gene, CDR1 is MGHRA and CDR2 is YSYEKL. Trimming removed 0 bases from V and 2 bases from J, with 10 bases in between. This CDR3 has 15 amino acids.

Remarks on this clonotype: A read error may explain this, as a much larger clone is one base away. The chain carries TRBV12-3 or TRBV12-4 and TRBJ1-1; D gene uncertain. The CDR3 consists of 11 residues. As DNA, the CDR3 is TGTGCCAGCAGTTTATCCTCTGAATCTTTCTTT. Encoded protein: CASSLSSESFF.

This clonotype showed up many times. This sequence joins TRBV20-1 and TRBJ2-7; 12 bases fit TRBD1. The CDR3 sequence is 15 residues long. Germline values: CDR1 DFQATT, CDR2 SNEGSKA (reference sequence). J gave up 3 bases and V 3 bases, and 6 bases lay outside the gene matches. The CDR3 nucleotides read TGCAGTGCTAGTCCGGGGACAGGGGGCCACTACGAGCAGTACTTC. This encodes CSASPGTGGHYEQYF.

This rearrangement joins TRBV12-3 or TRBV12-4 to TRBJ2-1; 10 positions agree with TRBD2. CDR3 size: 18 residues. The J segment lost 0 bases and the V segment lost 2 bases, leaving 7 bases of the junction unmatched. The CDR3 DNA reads TGTGCCAGCAGTTTATTTGCTAGCGGGGGACCCTCCTACAATGAGCAGTTCTTC. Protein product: CASSLFASGGPSYNEQFF.

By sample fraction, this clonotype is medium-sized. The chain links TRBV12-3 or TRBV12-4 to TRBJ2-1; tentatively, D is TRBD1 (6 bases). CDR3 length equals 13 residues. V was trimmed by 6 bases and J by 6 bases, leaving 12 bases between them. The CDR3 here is CASSPGTINEQFF. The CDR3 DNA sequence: TGTGCCAGCAGCCCTGGGACAATCAATGAGCAGTTCTTC.

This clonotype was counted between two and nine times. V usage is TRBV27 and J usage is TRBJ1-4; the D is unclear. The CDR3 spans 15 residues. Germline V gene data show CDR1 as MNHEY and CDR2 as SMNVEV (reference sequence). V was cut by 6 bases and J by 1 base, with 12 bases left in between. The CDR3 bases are TGTGCCAGCAGGAGTGAACGAGGAACTAATGAAAAACTGTTTTTT. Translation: CASRSERGTNEKLFF.

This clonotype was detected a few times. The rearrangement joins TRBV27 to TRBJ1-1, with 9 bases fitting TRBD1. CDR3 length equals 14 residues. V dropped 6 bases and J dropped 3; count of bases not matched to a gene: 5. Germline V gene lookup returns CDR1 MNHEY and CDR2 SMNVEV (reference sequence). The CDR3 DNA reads TGTGCCAGCAGACAGGGGGCATGGGACACTGAAGCTTTCTTT. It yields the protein CASRQGAWDTEAFF.

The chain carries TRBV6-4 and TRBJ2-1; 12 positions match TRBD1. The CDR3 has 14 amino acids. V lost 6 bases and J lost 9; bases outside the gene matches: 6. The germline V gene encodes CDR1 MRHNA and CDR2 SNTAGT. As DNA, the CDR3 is TGTGCCAGCAGAACCGGGACAGGGGGCGGTGAGCAGTTCTTC. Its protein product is CASRTGTGGGEQFF.